The 26 T cell receptor beta chains reported below all come from one sample, sequenced in a study of cytomegalovirus exposure and HLA in healthy donors. The PCR used 60 Vbeta and 13 Jbeta primers. Data came from immunoSEQ multiplex PCR; TCRdb stores just in-frame clones and leaves some out. The table shows around 210,000 clones, with 85% occurring only once. Sequences were obtained from PBMCs. These receptors were obtained from a girl under 10 years old in good health and CMV-seronegative.

This chain uses TRBV5-4 with TRBJ1-2, with D uncertain. The CDR3 consists of 12 residues. Germline V gene lookup returns CDR1 SGHNT and CDR2 YYREEE (reference sequence). V was shortened by 3 bases and J by 5 bases, with 8 bases between the two germline ends. The CDR3: CASSYNNYGYTF. The CDR3 DNA reads TGTGCCAGCAGCTATAACAATTATGGCTACACCTTC.

The CDR3, as DNA: TGTGCCAGCAGTGCGGGGACAGGGAACACTGAAGCTTTCTTT. Translating gives CASSAGTGNTEAFF. The chain couples TRBV2 to TRBJ1-1, with 8 bases lining up with TRBD1. This CDR3 spans 14 amino acids. Trimming at V came to 4 bases and at J to 1 base, leaving 2 bases not matched to a gene. Germline lookup yields CDR1 SNHLY and CDR2 FYNNEI.

The J gene is TRBJ2-1, the V gene TRBV10-2; D call uncertain. The CDR3 is made up of 13 amino acids. Trimming cost V 4 bases and J 2 bases, with 6 bases left between them. Germline loops: CDR1 WSHSY, CDR2 SAAADI. Here the CDR3 DNA reads TGCGCCAGCAGTGTCCAGACCTACAATGAGCAGTTCTTC. Protein sequence: CASSVQTYNEQFF.

The CDR3 sequence: CASSRQGWETQYF. The CDR3, as DNA: TGTGCCAGCAGCCGACAGGGCTGGGAGACCCAGTACTTC. This rearrangement joins TRBV11-1 to TRBJ2-5; 7 bases are a match to TRBD1. V was pared by 5 bases and J by 5 bases, with 5 bases of the junction left unmatched. Per germline, CDR1 SGHAT and CDR2 FQDESV (reference sequence). The CDR3 length is 13 residues.

The genes are TRBV6-5 and TRBJ2-7, with 7 nucleotides matching TRBD1. The V and J ends lost 5 bases and 4 bases, in that order; junction bases with no gene match: 5. The length of the CDR3 is 13 residues. CDR1 and CDR2 from the germline V gene are MNHEY and SVGAGI. The CDR3: CASSRTGVYEQYF. In DNA, the CDR3 is TGTGCCAGCAGTCGGACAGGTGTGTACGAGCAGTACTTC.

This clone appeared a few times. This rearrangement joins TRBV4-1 to TRBJ1-5; 9 nucleotides align to TRBD1. CDR3 length: 18 amino acids. With V trimmed by 4 bases and J by 0 bases, 10 bases remained unmatched. The germline V gene has CDR1 MGHRA and CDR2 YSYEKL. The CDR3 here is CASSPGTGRTYSNQPQHF. The CDR3 DNA follows: TGCGCCAGCAGCCCAGGGACAGGGAGAACCTATAGCAATCAGCCCCAGCATTTT.

This clone was detected only once. This chain uses TRBV6-5 with TRBJ1-2; D unclear. The germline V and J ends were trimmed by 0 bases and 2 bases, with 10 bases remaining between them. Germline lookup yields CDR1 MNHEY and CDR2 SVGAGI. This CDR3 has 15 amino acids. The CDR3 DNA is TGTGCCAGCAGTTACTCGATCGCCCGGAACTATGGCTACACCTTC. Amino acids: CASSYSIARNYGYTF.

The gene calls are TRBV29-1 and TRBJ2-3, with 10 positions matching TRBD2. The CDR3 spans 15 residues. The trim removed 6 bases at V and 6 bases at J, leaving 12 bases unmatched. CDR1 is SQVTM and CDR2 is ANQGSEA in the germline V gene. The CDR3 is CSVGGASGRPDTQYF. As DNA, the CDR3 is TGCAGCGTCGGAGGGGCTAGCGGGAGACCCGATACGCAGTATTTT.

The rearrangement joins TRBV11-2 to TRBJ1-2; D might be TRBD1 (5 bases). Germline loops: CDR1 SGHAT, CDR2 FQNNGV. V was pared by 5 bases and J by 3 bases, with 10 bases between. The length of the CDR3 is 13 residues. The DNA for the CDR3 is TGTGCCAGCAGCCAGGGCAGTTACTATGGCTACACCTTC. This gives the protein CASSQGSYYGYTF.

This chain connects TRBV30 to TRBJ2-7, with TRBD2 identical over 10 bases. The CDR3 extends over 14 amino acids. V dropped 2 bases and J dropped 3; count of bases not matched to a gene: 4. Germline V gene data show CDR1 as GTSNPN and CDR2 as SVGIG (reference sequence). The chain's CDR3 is CAWSLRLAGYEQYF. The CDR3 nucleotides read TGTGCCTGGAGTCTGAGACTAGCGGGCTACGAGCAGTACTTC. The full variable domain, with the rest looked up from reference TRBV30 and TRBJ2-7, is SQTIHQWPATLVQPVGSPLSLECTVEGTSNPNLYWYRQAAGRGLQLLFYSVGIGQISSEVPQNLSASRPQDRQFILSSKKLLLSDSGFYLCAWSLRLAGYEQYFGPGTRLTVT.

This chain's CDR3 is CAIEEAAGPDTQYF. The CDR3 DNA follows: TGTGCCATCGAAGAAGCGGCTGGCCCAGATACGCAGTATTTT. The rearrangement uses TRBV2 and TRBJ2-3, with D possibly matching TRBD2 (5 bases). From germline, CDR1 is SNHLY and CDR2 FYNNEI. This CDR3 comprises 14 residues. The V gene lost 10 bases and the J gene lost 4 bases, with 18 bases spanning the gap.

V gene TRBV15 combines with J gene TRBJ2-3; perhaps TRBD1 as D (7 bases). V was trimmed by 0 bases and J by 4 bases, leaving 11 bases between them. Germline loops: CDR1 LNHNV, CDR2 YYDKDF (reference sequence). This CDR3 is 15 amino acids long. As DNA, the CDR3 is TGTGCCACCAGCAGAGATCAGGGGGAGGCAGATACGCAGTATTTT. Protein: CATSRDQGEADTQYF.

The CDR3 loop reads CASNMGQGYGYTF. The CDR3 coding sequence is TGTGCCAGCAATATGGGACAGGGCTATGGCTACACCTTC. The chain is built from TRBV28 and TRBJ1-2; 9 bases align to TRBD1. CDR1 MDHEN and CDR2 SYDVKM come from the germline V gene. The CDR3 sequence is 13 residues long. The trim removed 7 bases at V and 4 bases at J, leaving 4 bases unmatched.

The chain recombines TRBV11-2 with TRBJ2-2, with 9 bases that match TRBD1. Germline V gene sequence: CDR1 SGHAT, CDR2 FQNNGV. This CDR3 has 15 amino acids. Losses at the gene ends were 1 base for V and 3 bases for J; bases not matched to a gene: 0. CDR3 loop: CASSLGDRDTGELFF. As DNA, the CDR3 is TGTGCCAGCAGCTTAGGGGACAGGGACACCGGGGAGCTGTTTTTT.

This clone was counted once. The chain has TRBV6-1 and TRBJ1-1, with 8 bases matching TRBD1. The CDR3 totals 15 residues. Germline values: CDR1 MNHNS, CDR2 SASEGT. Unmatched junction bases numbered 7, after V lost 7 bases and J lost 0 bases. Here the CDR3 reads CASTRTGPMNTEAFF. Here the CDR3 DNA reads TGTGCCAGCACAAGGACAGGGCCAATGAACACTGAAGCTTTCTTT.

This clone occurred a few times. This chain uses TRBV6-1 with TRBJ2-7, with D perhaps matching TRBD2 (5 bases). This CDR3 comprises 15 residues. Trimming pared 6 bases from V and 8 bases from J, leaving 23 bases between. The V gene's germline CDR1 is MNHNS and CDR2 SASEGT. CDR3 loop: CASRMTPLAGVQQYF. For the CDR3, the DNA is TGTGCCAGCAGGATGACACCCCTAGCTGGAGTGCAGCAGTACTTC.

The gene calls are TRBV4-1 and TRBJ1-6; 7 bases match TRBD1. The CDR3 totals 16 residues. Germline V gives CDR1 MGHRA, CDR2 YSYEKL. The V and J ends lost 5 bases and 7 bases, in that order; junction bases with no gene match: 11. In nucleotides, the CDR3 is TGCGCCAGCAGCGGGTCCAGACAGGGTCCGAATTCACCCCTCCACTTT. Encoded protein: CASSGSRQGPNSPLHF.

This clone appeared once. The genes are TRBV19 and TRBJ1-1, with TRBD1 identical over 10 bases. The germline gives CDR1 LNHDA, CDR2 SQIVND (reference sequence). The CDR3 contains 17 residues. Germline trimming cut 9 bases from V and 1 base from J; bases unmatched to any gene: 14. The CDR3 bases are TGTGCCAGCAGCCCCGGGACAGGGGCGCCGAAGAACACTGAAGCTTTCTTT. Residues: CASSPGTGAPKNTEAFF.

This rearrangement joins TRBV9 to TRBJ2-7; unclear D gene. Germline-derived CDR1 and CDR2 are SGDLS and YYNGEE. CDR3 size: 12 residues. With 0 bases removed from V and 5 bases from J, the gap between germline ends came to 6 bases. Here the CDR3 reads CASSVGGHEQYF. Here the CDR3 DNA reads TGTGCCAGCAGCGTAGGAGGTCACGAGCAGTACTTC.

The sample holds one count of this clone. This rearrangement joins TRBV14 to TRBJ1-1; D perhaps matches TRBD1 (5 bases). The germline V gene has CDR1 SGHDN and CDR2 FVKESK. The V end lost 3 bases, the J end lost 4 bases, and 12 bases lay between the germline ends. The CDR3 loop spans 14 amino acids. This CDR3 is CASSHPGRSTEAFF. The CDR3 nucleotides read TGTGCCAGCAGCCACCCAGGGAGGAGCACTGAAGCTTTCTTT.

The chain couples TRBV10-2 to TRBJ2-7; 7 bases are a match to TRBD2. The CDR3 spans 12 residues. Losses at the gene ends were 5 bases for V and 3 bases for J; bases not matched to a gene: 1. In germline, CDR1 is WSHSY, CDR2 SAAADI. CDR3 in amino acids: CASSRDYYEQYF. CDR3 bases: TGCGCCAGCAGTCGGGACTACTACGAGCAGTACTTC.

As concerns this clone: The junction and the germline gene differ at one end; a read error may be behind it. The same CDR3 can be traced to other DNA sequences in this sample. V usage is TRBV9 and J usage is TRBJ2-7; D is uncertain. The CDR3 has 14 residues. Germline CDR1 reads SGDLS; CDR2 reads YYNGEE. The CDR3 DNA is TGTGCCAGCAGCGTAGCCCCAAACTCCTACGAGCAATACTTC. Translating gives CASSVAPNSYEQYF. The full variable domain, completed using reference TRBV9 and TRBJ2-7, is DSGVTQTPKHLITATGQRVTLRCSPRSGDLSVYWYQQSLDQGLQFLIQYYNGEERAKGNILERFSAQQFPDLHSELNLSSLELGDSALYFCASSVAPNSYEQYFGPGTRLTVT.

The chain links TRBV5-1 to TRBJ2-6; 9 bases are shared with TRBD1. The CDR3 length is 16 residues. Trimming took 4 bases from V and 2 from J; bases not matched to a gene: 4. Germline values: CDR1 SGHRS, CDR2 YFSETQ. CDR3 in DNA: TGCGCCAGCAGCAGGGACAGGGCAACTGGGGCCAACGTCCTGACTTTC. Translating gives CASSRDRATGANVLTF.

The chain uses TRBV5-1 and TRBJ2-1, with a tentative D call TRBD1 (6 bases). The ends were cut back, 4 bases at V and 3 bases at J, with 17 bases in the middle. This CDR3 spans 16 amino acids. Per the germline V gene, CDR1 is SGHRS and CDR2 is YFSETQ. For the CDR3, the DNA is TGCGCCAGCAGCAAAGGGGAACAGGGAAACTACAATGAGCAGTTCTTC. Its protein is CASSKGEQGNYNEQFF.

The V gene is TRBV2, the J gene TRBJ1-1; a weak D match, TRBD1 (5 bases). V was shortened by 2 bases and J by 4 bases, with 14 bases between the two germline ends. Germline V gene lookup returns CDR1 SNHLY and CDR2 FYNNEI. This CDR3 is 15 amino acids long. This CDR3 is CASSERRVGGTEAFF. The CDR3 DNA reads TGTGCCAGCAGTGAAAGGCGCGTCGGGGGCACTGAAGCTTTCTTT.

The chain is built from TRBV21-1 and TRBJ1-4; the table assigns TRBD1, which was not confirmed against the DNA. TRBV21-1 is marked as a pseudogene. The CDR3 consists of 16 residues. The CDR3 DNA reads as TGTGCCAGCAGCAAAGCTCAGGACAGGGTAGGTGAAAAACTGTTTTTT. Its protein is CASSKAQDRVGEKLFF.